This TCR beta chain was obtained from a study of cytomegalovirus exposure and HLA in healthy donors. Samples came from healthy bone marrow donors. The study, taken as a whole, reports: Later genetic work tied a missense DCLRE1C variant to beta-chain V and J trimming. Most TCR sequences showed up rarely, but some public TCRs showed up in many donors. Presence/absence analyses assumed roughly uniform sequencing depth across donors, which may not hold.

Use of 60 Vbeta and 13 Jbeta primers characterized the PCR. Repertoires were generated with immunoSEQ multiplex PCR, while TCRdb's copy carries only in-frame clones and drops some. The table records around 190,000 clones, more than 65% of them present only once. About this clone itself: The antigen is undetermined.

Trimming took 0 bases from V and 2 from J, leaving 8 bases between them. Germline V gene sequence: CDR1 SGHRS, CDR2 YFSETQ. CDR3 length: 14 amino acids. This chain joins TRBV5-1 and TRBJ2-5, with D possibly matching TRBD1 (5 bases). The receptor was isolated from a girl aged 2 to 10 in good health and CMV-seropositive. Specimen: PBMCs. The DNA for the CDR3 is TGCGCCAGCAGCTTGGCCGCAGGGCAAGAGACCCAGTACTTC. This encodes CASSLAAGQETQYF.